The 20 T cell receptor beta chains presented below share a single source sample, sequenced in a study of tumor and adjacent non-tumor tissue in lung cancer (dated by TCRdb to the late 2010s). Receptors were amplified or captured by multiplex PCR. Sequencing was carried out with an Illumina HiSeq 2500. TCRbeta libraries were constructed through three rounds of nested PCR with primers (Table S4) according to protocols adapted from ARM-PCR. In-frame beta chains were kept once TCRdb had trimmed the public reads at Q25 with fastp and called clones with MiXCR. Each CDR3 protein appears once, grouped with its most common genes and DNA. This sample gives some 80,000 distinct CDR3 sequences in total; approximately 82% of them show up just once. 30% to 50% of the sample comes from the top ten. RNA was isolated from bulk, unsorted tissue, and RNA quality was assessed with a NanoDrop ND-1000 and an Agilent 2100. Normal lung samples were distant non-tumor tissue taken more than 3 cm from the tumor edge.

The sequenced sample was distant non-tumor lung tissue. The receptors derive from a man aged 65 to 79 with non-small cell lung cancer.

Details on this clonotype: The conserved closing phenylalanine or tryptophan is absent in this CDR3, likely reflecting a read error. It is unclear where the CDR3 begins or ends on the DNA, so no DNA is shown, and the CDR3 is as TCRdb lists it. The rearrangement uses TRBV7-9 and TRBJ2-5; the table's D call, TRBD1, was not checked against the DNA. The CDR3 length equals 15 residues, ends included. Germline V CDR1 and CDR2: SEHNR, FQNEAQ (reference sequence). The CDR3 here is CASSSPDSTKETQCL.

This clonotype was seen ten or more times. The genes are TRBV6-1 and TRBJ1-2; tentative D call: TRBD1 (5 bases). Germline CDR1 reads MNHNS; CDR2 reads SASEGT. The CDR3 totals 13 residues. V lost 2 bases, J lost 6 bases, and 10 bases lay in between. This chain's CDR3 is CASSERQGNGYTF. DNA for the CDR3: TGTGCCAGCAGTGAAAGGCAGGGCAATGGCTACACCTTC.

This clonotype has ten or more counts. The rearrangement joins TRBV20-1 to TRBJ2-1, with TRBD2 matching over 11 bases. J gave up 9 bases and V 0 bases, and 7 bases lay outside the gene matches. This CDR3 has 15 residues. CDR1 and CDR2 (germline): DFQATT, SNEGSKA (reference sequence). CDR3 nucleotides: TGCAGTGCTAGAGATCTGCCTAGCGGGGGGTCTGAGCAGTTCTTC. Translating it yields CSARDLPSGGSEQFF.

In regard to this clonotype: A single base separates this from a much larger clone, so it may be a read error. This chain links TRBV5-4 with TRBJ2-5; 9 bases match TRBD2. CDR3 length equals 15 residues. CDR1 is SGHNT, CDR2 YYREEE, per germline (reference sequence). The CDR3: CVSSLATSGQETQYF. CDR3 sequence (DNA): TGTGTCAGCAGCCTGGCGACTAGCGGCCAAGAGACCCAGTACTTC.

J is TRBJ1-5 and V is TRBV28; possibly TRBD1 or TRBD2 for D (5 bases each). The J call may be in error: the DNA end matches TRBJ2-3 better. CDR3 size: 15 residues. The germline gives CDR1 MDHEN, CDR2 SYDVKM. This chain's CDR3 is CASSFEGMSFQPQYF. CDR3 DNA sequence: TGTGCCAGCAGTTTTGAGGGGATGAGTTTCCAGCCCCAGTATTTT.

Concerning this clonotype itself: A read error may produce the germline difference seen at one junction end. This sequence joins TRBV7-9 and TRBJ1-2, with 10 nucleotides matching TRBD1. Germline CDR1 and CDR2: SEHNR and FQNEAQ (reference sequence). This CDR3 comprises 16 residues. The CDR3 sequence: CASSSPAGQGGGGYIF. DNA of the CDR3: TGTGCCAGCAGCTCACCCGCCGGACAGGGGGGTGGTGGCTACATCTTC.

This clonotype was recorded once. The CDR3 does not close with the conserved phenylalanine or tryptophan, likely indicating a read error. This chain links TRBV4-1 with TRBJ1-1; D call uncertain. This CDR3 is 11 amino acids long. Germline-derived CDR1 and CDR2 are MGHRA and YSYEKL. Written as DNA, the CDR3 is TGCACCAGCAGCCAAGGTGGGGAAGCTTTCATT. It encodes CTSSQGGEAFI.

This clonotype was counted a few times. The CDR3 protein is CRVGLAGGYSGELFF. The CDR3 DNA reads TGCAGAGTGGGACTAGCTGGAGGGTACTCCGGGGAGCTGTTTTTT. This chain uses TRBV29-1 with TRBJ2-2; 9 nucleotides agree with TRBD2. Germline V gene lookup returns CDR1 SQVTM and CDR2 ANQGSEA. This CDR3 has 15 amino acids.

The CDR3 DNA reads as TGCATCATTGCCGTTACAGGGTGGAGTGGTGGGTCACCCCTCCACTTT. Translation: CIIAVTGWSGGSPLHF. The chain links TRBV29-1 to TRBJ1-6, with a possible D match to TRBD1 (6 bases). The germline gives CDR1 SQVTM, CDR2 ANQGSEA. The CDR3 extends over 16 amino acids.

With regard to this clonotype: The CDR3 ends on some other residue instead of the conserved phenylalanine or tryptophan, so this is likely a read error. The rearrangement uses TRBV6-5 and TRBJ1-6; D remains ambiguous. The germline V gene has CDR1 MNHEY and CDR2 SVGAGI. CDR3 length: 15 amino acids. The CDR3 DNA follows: TGTGTCAGCAGTTATTCCGAGGGTAAAAATTCACCCCTCCACTAT. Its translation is CVSSYSEGKNSPLHY.

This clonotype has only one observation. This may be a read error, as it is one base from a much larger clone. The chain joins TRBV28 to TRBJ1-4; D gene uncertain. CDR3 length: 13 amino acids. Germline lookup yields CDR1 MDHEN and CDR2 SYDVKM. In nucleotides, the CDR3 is TGTACCAGCAGTTTGCGAATTTCTGAAAAACTGTTTTTT. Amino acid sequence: CTSSLRISEKLFF. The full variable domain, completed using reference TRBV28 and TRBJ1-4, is DVKVTQSSRYLVKRTGEKVFLECVQDMDHENMFWYRQDPGLGLRLIYFSYDVKMKEKGDIPEGYSVSREKKERFSLILESASTNQTSMYLCTSSLRISEKLFFGSGTQLSVL.

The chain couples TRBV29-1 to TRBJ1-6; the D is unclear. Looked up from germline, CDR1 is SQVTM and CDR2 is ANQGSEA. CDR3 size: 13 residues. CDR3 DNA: TGCATCGTAGGTCAGGAACTTAATTCACCCCTCCACTTT. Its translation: CIVGQELNSPLHF.

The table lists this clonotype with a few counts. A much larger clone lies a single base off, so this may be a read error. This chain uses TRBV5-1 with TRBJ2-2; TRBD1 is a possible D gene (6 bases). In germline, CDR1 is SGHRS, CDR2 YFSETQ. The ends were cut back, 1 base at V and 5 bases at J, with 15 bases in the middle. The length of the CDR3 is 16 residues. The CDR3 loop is CASSLHPTGETGELFF. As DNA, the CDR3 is TGCGCCAGCAGCTTGCACCCGACAGGAGAGACCGGGGAGCTGTTTTTT.

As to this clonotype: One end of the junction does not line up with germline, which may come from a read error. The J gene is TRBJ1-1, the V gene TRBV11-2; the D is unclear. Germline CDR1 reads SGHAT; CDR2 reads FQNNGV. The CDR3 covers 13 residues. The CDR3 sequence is CASNLVTSGKPFF. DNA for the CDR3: TGTGCCAGCAACTTAGTGACATCCGGTAAACCTTTCTTT.

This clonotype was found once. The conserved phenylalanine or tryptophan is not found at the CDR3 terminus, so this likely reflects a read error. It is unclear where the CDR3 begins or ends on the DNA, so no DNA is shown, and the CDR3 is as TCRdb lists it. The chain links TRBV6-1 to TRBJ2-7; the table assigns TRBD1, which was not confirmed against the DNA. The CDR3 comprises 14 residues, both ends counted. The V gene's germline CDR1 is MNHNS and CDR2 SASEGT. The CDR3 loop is CASRGTGVIDEHYL.

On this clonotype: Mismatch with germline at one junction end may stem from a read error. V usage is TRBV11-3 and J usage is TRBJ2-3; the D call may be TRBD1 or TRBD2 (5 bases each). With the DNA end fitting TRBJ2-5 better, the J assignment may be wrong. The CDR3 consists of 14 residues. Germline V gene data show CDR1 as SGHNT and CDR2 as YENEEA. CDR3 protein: CTSASGWGQETQYF. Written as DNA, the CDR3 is TGTACCAGTGCTTCCGGCTGGGGGCAAGAGACCCAGTACTTC.

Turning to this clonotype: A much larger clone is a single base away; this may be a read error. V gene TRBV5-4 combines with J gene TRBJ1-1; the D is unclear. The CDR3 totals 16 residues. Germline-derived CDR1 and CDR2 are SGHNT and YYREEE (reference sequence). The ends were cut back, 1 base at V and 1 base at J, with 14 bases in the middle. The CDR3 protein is CASSLPLMNGNTEAFF. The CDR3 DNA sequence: TGTGCCAGCAGCTTGCCCCTTATGAACGGGAACACTGAAGCTTTCTTT.

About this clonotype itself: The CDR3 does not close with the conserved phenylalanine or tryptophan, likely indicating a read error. CDR3 amino acids: CASNYSGQRTDTQYL. The CDR3 nucleotides read TGTGCCAGCAATTATTCGGGGCAACGCACAGATACGCAGTATCTT. The chain carries TRBV6-9 and TRBJ2-3, with D perhaps matching TRBD1 or TRBD2 (5 bases each). The CDR3 runs to 15 residues. CDR1 and CDR2 (germline): MNHGY, SVAAGI.

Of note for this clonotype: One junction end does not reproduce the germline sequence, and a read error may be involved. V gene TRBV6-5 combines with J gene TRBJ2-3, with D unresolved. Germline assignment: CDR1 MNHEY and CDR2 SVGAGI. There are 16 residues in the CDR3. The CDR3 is CASSYSVPLGTDMQYF. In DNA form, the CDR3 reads TGTGCCAGCAGTTACTCGGTCCCGCTGGGCACAGATATGCAGTATTTT.

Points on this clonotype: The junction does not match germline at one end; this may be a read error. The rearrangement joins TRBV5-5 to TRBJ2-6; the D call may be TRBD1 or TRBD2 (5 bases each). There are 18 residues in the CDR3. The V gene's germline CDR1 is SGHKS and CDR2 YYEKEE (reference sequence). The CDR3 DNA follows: TGTGCCAGCAGCTTGATGGGGCGCCCAAGCTCTGGGGGCAACGTCCTGACTTTC. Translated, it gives CASSLMGRPSSGGNVLTF.